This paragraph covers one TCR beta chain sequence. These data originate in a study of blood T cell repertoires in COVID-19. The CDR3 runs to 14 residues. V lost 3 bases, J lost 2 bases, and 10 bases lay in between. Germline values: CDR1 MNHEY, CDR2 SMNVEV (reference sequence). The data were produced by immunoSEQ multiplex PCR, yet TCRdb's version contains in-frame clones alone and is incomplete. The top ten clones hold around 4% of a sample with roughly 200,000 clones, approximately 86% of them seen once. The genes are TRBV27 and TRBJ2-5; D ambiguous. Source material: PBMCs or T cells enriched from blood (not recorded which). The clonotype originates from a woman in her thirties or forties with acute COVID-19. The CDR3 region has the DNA TGTGCCAGCAGTTTTTGGCCTCCACAAGAGACCCAGTACTTC. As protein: CASSFWPPQETQYF.